The present T cell receptor (beta chain) was sequenced within a study of T cell responses to AZD1222 COVID-19 vaccine. The assay was immunoSEQ multiplex PCR, and TCRdb's table has in-frame clones only and misses some. The sample yields tens of thousands of clones, over 75% seen once. The study's findings and limits: White British ancestry dominated among donors, who included more females, and clonal diversity was possibly underestimated. CD4 TCRs associated with vaccination spanned spike, dominating at 160-218 and 743-854. Repertoire sampling was restricted to post-peak T cell response timepoints.

In regard to this clone: Its target is unknown.

This CDR3 has 12 residues. Looked up from germline, CDR1 is KGHSH and CDR2 is LQKENI. Trimming left V 0 bases short and J 4 bases short, with 2 bases between. The specimen comprised peripheral blood, sampled 28 days after the second AZD1222 dose. This sequence was found in an adult who received the AZD1222 COVID-19 vaccine. The chain uses TRBV18 and TRBJ2-3; D is unclear. CDR3 amino acids: CASSPPADTQYF. For the CDR3, the DNA is TGTGCCAGCTCACCACCAGCAGATACGCAGTATTTT.